These 9 T cell receptor beta chains were sequenced from one sample in a study of blood T cells in healthy people across ages. Sample-barcoded 5' priming and a J-beta primer mix drove a second PCR of roughly 6 to 12 cycles. One entry per CDR3 protein, called by TCRdb with MiXCR from the 5' RACE reads. This sample has over 950,000 distinct CDR3 sequences; roughly 51% occur once, and the top ten carry over 20%. Sequenced sample: blood. The source is a woman aged 55 to 70 in good health.

The CDR3 bases are TGTGCCACCAGCATCCCCTCTTGGACTAACAACAATGAGCAGTTCTTC. Translating it yields CATSIPSWTNNNEQFF. V and J are TRBV15 and TRBJ2-1, with D perhaps matching TRBD2 (6 bases). The germline gives CDR1 LNHNV, CDR2 YYDKDF (reference sequence). The CDR3 runs to 16 residues. V was pared by 4 bases and J by 5 bases, with 18 bases between. Supplemented by reference TRBV15 and TRBJ2-1, the full variable domain reads DAMVIQNPRYQVTQFGKPVTLSCSQTLNHNVMYWYQQKSSQAPKLLFHYYDKDFNNEADTPDNFQSRRPNTSFCFLDIRSPGLGDTAMYLCATSIPSWTNNNEQFFGPGTRLTVL.

V is TRBV7-9 and J is TRBJ2-4, with unresolved D. Germline CDR1 is SEHNR and CDR2 is FQNEAQ (reference sequence). Trimming left V 5 bases short and J 2 bases short, with 7 bases between. The CDR3 has 13 amino acids. For the CDR3, the DNA is TGTGCCAGCAGCGCCGAATCCAAAAACATTCAGTACTTC. Protein: CASSAESKNIQYF.

The chain is built from TRBV4-2 and TRBJ2-7, with 8 positions matching TRBD1. J gave up 5 bases and V 1 base, and 7 bases lay outside the gene matches. CDR3 size: 15 residues. CDR1 and CDR2 from the germline V gene are LGHNA and YNFKEQ. CDR3 residues: CASSQVLLTGDEQYF. CDR3 nucleotides: TGTGCCAGCAGCCAAGTCCTCTTGACAGGGGACGAGCAGTACTTC.

The chain uses TRBV5-1 and TRBJ2-3; a possible D gene is TRBD2 (6 bases). V was shortened by 0 bases and J by 4 bases, with 12 bases between the two germline ends. The CDR3 has 15 amino acids. The germline V gene has CDR1 SGHRS and CDR2 YFSETQ. The CDR3 bases are TGCGCCAGCAGCTTGGAGGGCGGGACCCCAGATACGCAGTATTTT. This sequence encodes CASSLEGGTPDTQYF.

The table lists this clonotype with a few counts. The genes are TRBV5-5 and TRBJ2-1; TRBD2 agrees at 8 bases. The CDR3 covers 16 residues. V lost 0 bases and J lost 10; bases outside the gene matches: 12. In germline, CDR1 is SGHKS, CDR2 YYEKEE (reference sequence). This chain's CDR3 is CASSLAGLGNKKEQFF. CDR3 in DNA: TGTGCCAGCAGCTTGGCGGGACTAGGAAACAAGAAGGAGCAGTTCTTC.

The V call is TRBV5-4, the J call TRBJ2-3, with a possible D match to TRBD1 (7 bases). This CDR3 contains 14 residues. Germline CDR1 and CDR2: SGHNT and YYREEE (reference sequence). V gave up 7 bases and J gave up 3 bases, with 15 bases separating them. The CDR3 DNA is TGTGCCAGCCGTGGAGGGGGCATGACAGATACGCAGTATTTT. The encoded protein is CASRGGGMTDTQYF.

The chain employs TRBV27 and TRBJ2-5; D might be TRBD1 (5 bases). The J call could be wrong; TRBJ2-7 is a better fit for the DNA end. The V gene's germline CDR1 is MNHEY and CDR2 SMNVEV (reference sequence). This CDR3 has 15 residues. CDR3 amino acids: CASGHLNWRNYEQYF. In nucleotides, the CDR3 is TGTGCCAGCGGACATCTAAATTGGCGGAACTACGAGCAGTACTTC.

This clonotype was detected only a few times. CDR3 loop: CSVALPPDTQYF. The CDR3 DNA reads as TGCAGCGTTGCCCTCCCCCCAGATACGCAGTATTTT. The rearrangement links TRBV29-1 to TRBJ2-3; D gene uncertain. This CDR3 contains 12 residues. V lost 4 bases, J lost 4 bases, and 9 bases lay in between. Germline V gene sequence: CDR1 SQVTM, CDR2 ANQGSEA.

J is TRBJ2-1 and V is TRBV20-1, with TRBD2 matching 11 bases. Unmatched junction bases numbered 8, after V lost 3 bases and J lost 7 bases. The length of the CDR3 is 15 residues. Germline CDR1 DFQATT, CDR2 SNEGSKA (reference sequence). The CDR3 sequence is CSASKGSGRANEQFF. CDR3 nucleotide sequence: TGCAGTGCTAGCAAGGGTAGCGGGAGGGCAAATGAGCAGTTCTTC.